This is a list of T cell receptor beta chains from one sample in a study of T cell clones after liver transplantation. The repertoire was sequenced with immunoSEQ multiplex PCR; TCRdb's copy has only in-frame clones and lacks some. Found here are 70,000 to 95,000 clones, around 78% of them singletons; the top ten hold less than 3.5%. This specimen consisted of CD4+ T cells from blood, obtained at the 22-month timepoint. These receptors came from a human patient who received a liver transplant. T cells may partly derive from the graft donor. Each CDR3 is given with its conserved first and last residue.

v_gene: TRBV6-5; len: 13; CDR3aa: CASAVGRDEKLFF
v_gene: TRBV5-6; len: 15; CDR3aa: CASSFEIEEVKTQYF
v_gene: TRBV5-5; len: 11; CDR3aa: CASSSFHEQYF
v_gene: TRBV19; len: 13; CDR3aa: CASKQLGDQPQHF
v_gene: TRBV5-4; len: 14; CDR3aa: CASSLALETGELFF
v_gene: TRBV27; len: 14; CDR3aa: CASSSPDRYYEQYF
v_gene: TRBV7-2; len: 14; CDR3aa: CASSLRPRAGEQYF
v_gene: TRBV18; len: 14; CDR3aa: CASSVGGETDTQYF
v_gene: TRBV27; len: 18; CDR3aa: CASSIRRLAGASTDTQYF
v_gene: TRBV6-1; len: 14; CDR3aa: CASRPGDQAQPQHF
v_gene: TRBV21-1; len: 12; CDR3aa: CASKGTNQPQHF
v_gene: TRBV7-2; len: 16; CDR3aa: CASSPGTGGGGTEAFF
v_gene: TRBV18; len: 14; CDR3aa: CASSDTNGGTGYTF
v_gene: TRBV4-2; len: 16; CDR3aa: CASSQRLVGHGETQYF
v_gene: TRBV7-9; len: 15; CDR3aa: CASSPWGQGSGEQYF
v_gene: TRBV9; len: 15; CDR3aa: CASSTGTSGYNEQFF
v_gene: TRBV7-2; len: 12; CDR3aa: CASSLIMETQYF